The rows below give T cell receptor beta chains drawn from one sample of a study of blood T cell repertoires in COVID-19. The repertoire was sequenced with immunoSEQ multiplex PCR; TCRdb's copy has only in-frame clones and lacks some. The sample contains approximately 31,000 clones, 80% to 95% of which appear only once. The sequencing input was peripheral blood. All receptors come from a male donor with active COVID-19. Both conserved end residues are part of each CDR3.

TRBJ2-3,TRBV18,CASSRDRQGGTDTQYF
TRBJ2-5,TRBV7-9,CASSLAPRINDVTQYF
TRBJ2-5,TRBV11-2,CASSESGGLETQYF
TRBJ2-4,TRBV7-6,CASSLRRGGRNIQYF
TRBJ1-2,TRBV25-1,CASSESGRQGVINF
TRBJ1-2,TRBV28,CASSSGRSYGYTF
TRBJ1-2,TRBV5-6,CASGGRSRLGLRGYTF
TRBJ1-4,TRBV18,CASSPAESEKLFF
TRBJ2-3,TRBV29-1,CSVSGVPSTDTQYF
TRBJ1-1,TRBV5-6,CASSLERYMNTEAFF
TRBJ2-3,TRBV3-1/TRBV3-2,CASSQSPHGGAGDTQYF
TRBJ1-2,TRBV6-6,CASSVDRGVKGYTF
TRBJ2-7,TRBV10-1,CASSPPGQGAHEQYF
TRBJ1-2,TRBV19,CASSIGGQGAYGYTF
TRBJ2-5,TRBV5-4,CASSLEGSGGGAQYF
TRBJ2-5,TRBV7-2,CASSLGQGRIETQYF
TRBJ2-3,TRBV4-1,CASSLRGDDTQYF
TRBJ1-5,TRBV5-4,CASARDINQPQHF
TRBJ2-1,TRBV9,CASSVGELAEQFF
TRBJ2-3,TRBV6-2/TRBV6-3,CASSRLGRGGPAVTDTQYF
TRBJ2-5,TRBV27,CASSFGLAGSETQYF
TRBJ2-3,TRBV4-3,CASSQHAVAGATDTQYF
TRBJ1-5,TRBV20-1,CSAPLAGPQHF
TRBJ2-2,TRBV2,CASTLAGSTGELFF
TRBJ2-5,TRBV5-4,CASSPSGGAGETQYF
TRBJ1-4,TRBV5-4,CASSFFTGVNEKLFF
TRBJ2-1,TRBV25-1,CASSVNGGTYNEQFF
TRBJ1-2,TRBV7-2,CASSSGVQGQAGYTF
TRBJ1-1,TRBV2,CASSDTGNTEAFF
TRBJ1-4,TRBV9,CASSVGTGGEKLFF
TRBJ1-4,TRBV24-1,CATSDPTGTHGATNEKLFF
TRBJ1-3,TRBV19,CASSLIRGAGGNTIYF
TRBJ1-1,TRBV19,CASSMLGGVTTEAFF
TRBJ1-1,TRBV18,CASSRGGLNTEAFF
TRBJ1-5,TRBV19,CASTSGQSHQPQHF